The text below deals with one T cell receptor beta chain. Antigen: not known. This entry comes from a study of cytomegalovirus exposure and HLA in healthy donors. Study observations and caveats: An ancestry cluster, one associated with Asian ancestry, reportedly showed fewer N-insertions than the approximately 670-donor mean in a later analysis.

Trimming removed 4 bases at V and 2 bases at J, with 5 bases between. CDR1 and CDR2 (germline): SNHLY, FYNNEI. This CDR3 has 12 residues. The PCR was carried out with 60 Vbeta primers and 13 Jbeta primers. Generated by immunoSEQ multiplex PCR, the TCRdb table keeps only in-frame clones and is missing some. Among over 100,000 clones listed, around three quarters were seen once. The TCR was taken from a woman in her thirties in good health and CMV-seropositive. The genes are TRBV2 and TRBJ1-1; D unclear. The sequenced material came from PBMCs. CDR3 loop: CASSALNTEAFF. The CDR3 coding sequence is TGTGCCAGCAGTGCCCTTAACACTGAAGCTTTCTTT.